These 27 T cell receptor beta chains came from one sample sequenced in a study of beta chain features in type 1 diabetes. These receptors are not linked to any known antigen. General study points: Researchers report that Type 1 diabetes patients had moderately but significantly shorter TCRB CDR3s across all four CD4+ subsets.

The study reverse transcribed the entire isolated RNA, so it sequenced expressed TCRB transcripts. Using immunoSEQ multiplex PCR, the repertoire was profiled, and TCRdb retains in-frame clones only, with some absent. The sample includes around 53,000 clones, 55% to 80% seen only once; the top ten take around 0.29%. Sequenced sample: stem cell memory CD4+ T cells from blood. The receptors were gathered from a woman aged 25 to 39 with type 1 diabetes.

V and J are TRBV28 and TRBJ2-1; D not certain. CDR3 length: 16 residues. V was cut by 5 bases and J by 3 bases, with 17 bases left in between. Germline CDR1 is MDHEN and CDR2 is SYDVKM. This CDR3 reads CASSTTGGSIYNEQFF. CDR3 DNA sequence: TGTGCCAGCAGTACCACTGGCGGAAGTATCTACAATGAGCAGTTCTTC. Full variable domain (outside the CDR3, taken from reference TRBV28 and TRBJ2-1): DVKVTQSSRYLVKRTGEKVFLECVQDMDHENMFWYRQDPGLGLRLIYFSYDVKMKEKGDIPEGYSVSREKKERFSLILESASTNQTSMYLCASSTTGGSIYNEQFFGPGTRLTVL.

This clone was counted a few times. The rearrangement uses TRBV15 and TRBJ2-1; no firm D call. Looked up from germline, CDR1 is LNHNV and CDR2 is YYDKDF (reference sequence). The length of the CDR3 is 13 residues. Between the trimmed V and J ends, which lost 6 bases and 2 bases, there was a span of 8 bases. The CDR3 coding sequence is TGTGCCACCAGGAGTCCCCCCTACAATGAGCAGTTCTTC. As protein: CATRSPPYNEQFF.

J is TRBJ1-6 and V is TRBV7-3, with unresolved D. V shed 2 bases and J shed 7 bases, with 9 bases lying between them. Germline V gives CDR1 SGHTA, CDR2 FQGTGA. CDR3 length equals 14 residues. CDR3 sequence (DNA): TGTGCCAGCAGCTTAGAGGGTTGGAATTCACCCCTCCACTTT. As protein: CASSLEGWNSPLHF.

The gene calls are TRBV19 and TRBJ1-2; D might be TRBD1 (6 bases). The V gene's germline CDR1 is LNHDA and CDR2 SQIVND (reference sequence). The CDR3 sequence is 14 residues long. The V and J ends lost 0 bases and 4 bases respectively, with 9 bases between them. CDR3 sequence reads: CASSIDRTVYGYTF. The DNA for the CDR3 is TGTGCCAGTAGTATAGATCGGACAGTCTATGGCTACACCTTC. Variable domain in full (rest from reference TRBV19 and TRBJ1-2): DGGITQSPKYLFRKEGQNVTLSCEQNLNHDAMYWYRQDPGQGLRLIYYSQIVNDFQKGDIAEGYSVSREKKESFPLTVTSAQKNPTAFYLCASSIDRTVYGYTFGSGTRLTVV.

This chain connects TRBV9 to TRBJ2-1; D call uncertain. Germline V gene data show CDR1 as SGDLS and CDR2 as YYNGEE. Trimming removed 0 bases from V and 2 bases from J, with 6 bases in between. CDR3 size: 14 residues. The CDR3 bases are TGTGCCAGCAGCGTAGGGAGTACCTACAATGAGCAGTTCTTC. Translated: CASSVGSTYNEQFF.

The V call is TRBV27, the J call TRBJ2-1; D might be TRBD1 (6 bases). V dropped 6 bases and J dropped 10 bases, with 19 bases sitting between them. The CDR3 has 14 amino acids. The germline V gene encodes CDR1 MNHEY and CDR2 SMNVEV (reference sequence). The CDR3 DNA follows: TGTGCCAGCAGGGACAGCGTGGGAGTGGGCGAGCAGTTCTTC. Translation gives CASRDSVGVGEQFF.

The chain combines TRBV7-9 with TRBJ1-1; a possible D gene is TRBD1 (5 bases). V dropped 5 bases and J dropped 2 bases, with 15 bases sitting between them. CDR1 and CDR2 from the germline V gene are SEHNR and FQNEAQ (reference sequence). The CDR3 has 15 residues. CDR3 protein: CASSRLSDINTEAFF. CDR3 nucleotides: TGTGCCAGCAGCCGACTGTCGGACATTAACACTGAAGCTTTCTTT.

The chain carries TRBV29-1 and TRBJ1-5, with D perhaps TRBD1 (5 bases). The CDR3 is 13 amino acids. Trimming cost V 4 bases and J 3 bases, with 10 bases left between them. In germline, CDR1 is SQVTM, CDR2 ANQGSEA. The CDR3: CSVGPGINQPQHF. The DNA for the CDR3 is TGCAGCGTTGGCCCAGGGATCAATCAGCCCCAGCATTTT.

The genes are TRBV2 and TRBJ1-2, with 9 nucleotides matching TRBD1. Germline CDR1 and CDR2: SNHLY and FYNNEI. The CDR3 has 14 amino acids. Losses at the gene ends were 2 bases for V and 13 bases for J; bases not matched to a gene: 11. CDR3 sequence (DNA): TGTGCCAGCAGTGAAACGCCGGGACAGGGATTTTTCACCTTC. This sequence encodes CASSETPGQGFFTF.

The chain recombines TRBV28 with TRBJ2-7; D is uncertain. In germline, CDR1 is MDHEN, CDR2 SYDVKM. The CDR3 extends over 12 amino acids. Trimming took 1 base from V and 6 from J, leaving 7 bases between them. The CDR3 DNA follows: TGTGCCAGCAGTTTATTCCCAGGCGAGCAGTACTTC. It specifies CASSLFPGEQYF.

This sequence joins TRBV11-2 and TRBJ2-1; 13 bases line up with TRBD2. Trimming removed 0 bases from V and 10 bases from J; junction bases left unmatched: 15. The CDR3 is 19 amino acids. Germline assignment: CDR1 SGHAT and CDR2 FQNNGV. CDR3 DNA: TGTGCCAGCAGCTTAGATTGGGATCTAACTAGCGGGAGGGCCGGGGAGCAGTTCTTC. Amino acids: CASSLDWDLTSGRAGEQFF.

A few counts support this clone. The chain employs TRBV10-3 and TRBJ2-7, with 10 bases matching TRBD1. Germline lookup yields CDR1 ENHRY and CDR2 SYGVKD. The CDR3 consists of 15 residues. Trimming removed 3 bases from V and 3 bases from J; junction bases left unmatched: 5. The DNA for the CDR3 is TGTGCCATCAGTGAAACCGGGACAGGGGACTACGAGCAGTACTTC. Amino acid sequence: CAISETGTGDYEQYF.

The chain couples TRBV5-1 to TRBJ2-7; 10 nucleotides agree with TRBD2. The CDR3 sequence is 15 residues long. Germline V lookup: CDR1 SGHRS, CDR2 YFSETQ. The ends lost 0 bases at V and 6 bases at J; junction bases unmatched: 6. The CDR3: CASSLALAGVSEQYF. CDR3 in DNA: TGCGCCAGCAGCTTGGCCCTAGCGGGAGTAAGCGAGCAGTACTTC.

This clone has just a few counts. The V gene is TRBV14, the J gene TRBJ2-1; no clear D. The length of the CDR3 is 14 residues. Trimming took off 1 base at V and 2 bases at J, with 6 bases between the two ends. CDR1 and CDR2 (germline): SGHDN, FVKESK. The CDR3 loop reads CASSQVAAYNEQFF. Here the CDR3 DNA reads TGTGCCAGCAGCCAAGTGGCAGCCTACAATGAGCAGTTCTTC.

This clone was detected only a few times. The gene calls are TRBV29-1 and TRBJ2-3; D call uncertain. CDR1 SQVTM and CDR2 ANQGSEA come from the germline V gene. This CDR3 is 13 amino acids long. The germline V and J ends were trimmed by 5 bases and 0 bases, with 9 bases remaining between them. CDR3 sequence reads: CSVPRTSTDTQYF. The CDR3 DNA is TGCAGCGTTCCAAGAACTAGCACAGATACGCAGTATTTT.

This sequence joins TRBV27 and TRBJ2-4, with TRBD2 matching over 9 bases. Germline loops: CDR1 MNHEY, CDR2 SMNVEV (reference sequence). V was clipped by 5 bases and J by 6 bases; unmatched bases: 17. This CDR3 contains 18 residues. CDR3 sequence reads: CASSPIPGTSTGGNIQYF. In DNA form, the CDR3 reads TGTGCCAGCAGTCCCATCCCCGGGACTAGCACCGGGGGAAACATTCAGTACTTC.

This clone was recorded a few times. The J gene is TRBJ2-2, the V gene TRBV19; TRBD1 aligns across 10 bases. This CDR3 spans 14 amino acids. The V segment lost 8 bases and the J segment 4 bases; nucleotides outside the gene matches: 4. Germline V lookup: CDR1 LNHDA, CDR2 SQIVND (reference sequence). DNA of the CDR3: TGTGCCAGTGACGGACAGGGGGTCACCGGGGAGCTGTTTTTT. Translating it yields CASDGQGVTGELFF.

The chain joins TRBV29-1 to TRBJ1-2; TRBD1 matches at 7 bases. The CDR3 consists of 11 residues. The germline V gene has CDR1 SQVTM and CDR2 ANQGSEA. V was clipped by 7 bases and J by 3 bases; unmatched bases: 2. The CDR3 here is CSAGTDYGYTF. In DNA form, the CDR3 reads TGCAGCGCCGGGACAGACTATGGCTACACCTTC.

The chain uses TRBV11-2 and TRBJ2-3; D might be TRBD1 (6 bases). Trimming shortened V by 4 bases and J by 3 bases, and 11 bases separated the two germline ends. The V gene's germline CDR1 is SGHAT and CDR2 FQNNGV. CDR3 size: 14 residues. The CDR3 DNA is TGTGCCAGCAGCTCAACAGGGCGGACAGATACGCAGTATTTT. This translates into CASSSTGRTDTQYF. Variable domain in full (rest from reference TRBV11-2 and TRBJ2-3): EAGVAQSPRYKIIEKRQSVAFWCNPISGHATLYWYQQILGQGPKLLIQFQNNGVVDDSQLPKDRFSAERLKGVDSTLKIQPAKLEDSAVYLCASSSTGRTDTQYFGPGTRLTVL.

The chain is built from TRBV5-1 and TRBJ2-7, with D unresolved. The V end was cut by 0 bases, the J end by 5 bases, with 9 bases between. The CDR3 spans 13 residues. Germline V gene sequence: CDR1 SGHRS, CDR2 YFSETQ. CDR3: CASSLDSYNEQYF. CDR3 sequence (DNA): TGCGCCAGCAGCTTGGACAGTTATAACGAGCAGTACTTC.

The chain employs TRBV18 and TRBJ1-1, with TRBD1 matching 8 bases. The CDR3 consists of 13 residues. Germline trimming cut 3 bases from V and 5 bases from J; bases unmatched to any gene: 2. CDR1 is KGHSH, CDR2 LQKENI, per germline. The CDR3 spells CASSPTGATEAFF. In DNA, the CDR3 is TGTGCCAGCTCACCGACAGGGGCGACTGAAGCTTTCTTT.

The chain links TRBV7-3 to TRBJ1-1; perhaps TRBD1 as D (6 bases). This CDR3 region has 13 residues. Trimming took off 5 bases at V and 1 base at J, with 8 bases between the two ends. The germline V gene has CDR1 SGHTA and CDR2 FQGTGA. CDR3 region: CASSAQGNTEAFF. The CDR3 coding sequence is TGTGCCAGCAGCGCACAGGGGAACACTGAAGCTTTCTTT.

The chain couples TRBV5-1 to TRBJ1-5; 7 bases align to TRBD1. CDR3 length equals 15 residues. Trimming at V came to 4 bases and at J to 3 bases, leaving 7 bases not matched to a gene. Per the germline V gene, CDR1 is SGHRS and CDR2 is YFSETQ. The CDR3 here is CASSQGTDVNQPQHF. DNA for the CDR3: TGCGCCAGCAGCCAAGGGACAGATGTCAATCAGCCCCAGCATTTT.

The CDR3 sequence: CASSTSGRALEQFF. CDR3 in DNA: TGCGCCAGCAGTACTAGCGGGAGGGCCCTCGAGCAGTTCTTC. The chain is built from TRBV4-1 and TRBJ2-1; 13 bases align to TRBD2. Germline CDR1 MGHRA, CDR2 YSYEKL. V shed 6 bases and J 10 bases; nucleotides not matched to a gene: 6. This CDR3 is 14 amino acids long.

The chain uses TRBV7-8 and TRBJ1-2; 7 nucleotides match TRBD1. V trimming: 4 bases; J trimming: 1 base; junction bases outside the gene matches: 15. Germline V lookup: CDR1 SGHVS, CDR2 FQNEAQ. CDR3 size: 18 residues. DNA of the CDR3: TGTGCCAGCAGCTCCGCATATGGGACAGACGAACTTAACTATGGCTACACCTTC. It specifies CASSSAYGTDELNYGYTF.

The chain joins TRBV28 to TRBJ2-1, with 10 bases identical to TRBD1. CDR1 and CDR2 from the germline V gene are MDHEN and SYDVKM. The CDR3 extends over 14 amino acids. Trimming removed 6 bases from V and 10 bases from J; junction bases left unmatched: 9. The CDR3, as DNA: TGTGCCAGCAGACCCGGGACAGGGGTAGGGGAGCAGTTCTTC. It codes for CASRPGTGVGEQFF.

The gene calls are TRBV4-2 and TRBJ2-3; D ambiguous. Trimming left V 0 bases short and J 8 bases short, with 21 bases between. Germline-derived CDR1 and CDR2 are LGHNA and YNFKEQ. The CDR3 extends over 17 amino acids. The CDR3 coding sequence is TGTGCCAGCAGCCAAGATCGCCTCCACCAAGCCCGAGGTACGCAGTATTTT. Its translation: CASSQDRLHQARGTQYF.